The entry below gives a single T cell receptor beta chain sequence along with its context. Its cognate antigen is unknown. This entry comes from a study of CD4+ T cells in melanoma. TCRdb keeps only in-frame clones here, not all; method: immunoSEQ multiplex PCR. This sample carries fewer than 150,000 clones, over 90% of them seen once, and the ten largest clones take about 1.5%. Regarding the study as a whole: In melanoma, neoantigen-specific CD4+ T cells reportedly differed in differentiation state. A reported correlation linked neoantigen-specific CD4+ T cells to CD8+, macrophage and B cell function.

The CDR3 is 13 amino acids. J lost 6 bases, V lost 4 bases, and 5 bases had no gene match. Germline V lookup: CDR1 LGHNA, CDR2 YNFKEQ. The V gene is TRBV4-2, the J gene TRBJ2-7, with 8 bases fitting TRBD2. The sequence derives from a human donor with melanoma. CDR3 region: CASSLGTSGEQYF. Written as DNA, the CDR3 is TGTGCCAGCAGCCTGGGGACTAGTGGCGAGCAGTACTTC.